This T cell receptor beta chain was sequenced during a study of identical twins. Study findings and constraints: One should note that invariant MAIT and iNKT cells could partly confound zero-insertion analyses.

The V gene lost 1 base and the J gene lost 12 bases, with 16 bases spanning the gap. This CDR3 region has 13 residues. Germline V gene data show CDR1 as SGHAT and CDR2 as FQNNGV. Template switching (which added a universal primer site) was used, and cDNA carried unique molecular identifiers. One entry per CDR3 protein, called by TCRdb with MiXCR from the 5' RACE reads. The sample holds more than 1.5 million distinct CDR3 sequences, under 35% seen once. Comment on this clonotype: The antigen remains undetermined. A single base separates this from a much larger clone, so it may be a read error.

The source is a newborn girl in good health. The gene calls are TRBV11-2 and TRBJ2-7; D not resolved. Sequencing was done on a sample of cord blood. CDR3 coding DNA: TGTGCCAGCAGCTTAGCACTACCGAGTACCCGGTACTTC. This translates into CASSLALPSTRYF.